The 12 T cell receptor beta chains reported below all come from one sample, sequenced in a study of tumor T cells in aggressive B-cell lymphoma (dated by TCRdb to 2016 to 2017). To prepare the library, the immunoSEQ multiplex PCR assay was applied. Not all clones reach the TCRdb copy of this immuneACCESS table, which keeps in-frame sequences only. Checked studies attribute under half of the gap to unresolved V genes and leave the rest unexplained. This sample gives more than 1,500 clones in total; 85% to 90% of them show up just once. Of the sample, 8% to 11% is held by the ten largest clones. The specimen was tumor tissue. These receptors were collected from an adult with diffuse large B cell lymphoma.

This chain connects TRBV19 to TRBJ2-3, with a weak D call TRBD1 (6 bases). Trimming took 8 bases from V and 10 from J, leaving 16 bases between them. Per germline, CDR1 LNHDA and CDR2 SQIVND (reference sequence). CDR3 length equals 12 residues. CDR3 in amino acids: CASASDRFSQYF. The CDR3 nucleotides are TGTGCCAGTGCATCAGACAGGTTTTCGCAGTATTTT.

The chain joins TRBV4-1 to TRBJ2-7, with 10 nucleotides matching TRBD1. With V trimmed by 6 bases and J by 3 bases, 8 bases remained unmatched. The CDR3 has 15 amino acids. Germline V gives CDR1 MGHRA, CDR2 YSYEKL. CDR3 sequence reads: CASSPTGGAVYEQYF. CDR3 nucleotide sequence: TGCGCCAGCAGTCCGACAGGGGGCGCGGTCTACGAGCAGTACTTC.

This clone was counted a few times. A much bigger clone sits one base away, suggesting this may be a read error. CDR3 sequence: CATSKDHRAETQYF. As DNA, the CDR3 is TGTGCCACCAGCAAAGATCACAGGGCTGAGACCCAGTACTTC. The rearrangement links TRBV15 to TRBJ2-5, with D perhaps TRBD1 (6 bases). This CDR3 is built from 14 residues. CDR1 and CDR2 (germline): LNHNV, YYDKDF (reference sequence). The V gene lost 4 bases and the J gene lost 5 bases, with 14 bases spanning the gap. Full variable domain (outside the CDR3, taken from reference TRBV15 and TRBJ2-5): DAMVIQNPRYQVTQFGKPVTLSCSQTLNHNVMYWYQQKSSQAPKLLFHYYDKDFNNEADTPDNFQSRRPNTSFCFLDIRSPGLGDTAMYLCATSKDHRAETQYFGPGTRLLVL.

The rearrangement links TRBV6-6 to TRBJ2-2; a weak D match, TRBD2 (6 bases). The CDR3 covers 13 residues. The germline CDR1 and CDR2 sequences are MNHNY and SVGAGI (reference sequence). The germline V and J ends were trimmed by 5 bases and 4 bases, with 8 bases remaining between them. Here the CDR3 DNA reads TGTGCCAGCAGTGTGCGGGGCACCGGGGAGCTGTTTTTT. It translates to CASSVRGTGELFF.

The chain recombines TRBV19 with TRBJ2-6, with D maybe TRBD1 (6 bases). CDR3 length equals 18 residues. The germline CDR1 and CDR2 sequences are LNHDA and SQIVND (reference sequence). The germline V and J ends were trimmed by 4 bases and 1 base, with 17 bases remaining between them. This CDR3 is CASSKGQGSPSGANVLTF. CDR3 coding DNA: TGTGCCAGTAGTAAGGGCCAGGGGAGCCCTTCTGGGGCCAACGTCCTGACTTTC.

V is TRBV5-4 and J is TRBJ2-3; 9 nucleotides agree with TRBD2. J lost 3 bases, V lost 0 bases, and 8 bases had no gene match. CDR3 length equals 17 residues. Germline values: CDR1 SGHNT, CDR2 YYREEE (reference sequence). CDR3 amino acids: CASSLELAGPATDTQYF. The CDR3 region has the DNA TGTGCCAGCAGCTTGGAGCTAGCGGGGCCGGCGACAGATACGCAGTATTTT.

About this clone: An end of the junction differs from the germline gene, which may be a read error. This chain joins TRBV13 and TRBJ2-1; 15 bases are shared with TRBD2. The CDR3 totals 18 residues. Germline CDR1 PRHDT, CDR2 FYEKMQ (reference sequence). The CDR3 DNA reads as TGTGCTAGCAGCTTAGCTCCCGGACTAGCGGGGGGGCGGAATGAGCAGTTCTTC. Translation: CASSLAPGLAGGRNEQFF. Filled out from reference TRBV13 and TRBJ2-1, the complete variable domain reads AAGVIQSPRHLIKEKRETATLKCYPIPRHDTVYWYQQGPGQDPQFLISFYEKMQSDKGSIPDRFSAQQFSDYHSELNMSSLELGDSALYFCASSLAPGLAGGRNEQFFGPGTRLTVL.

The rearrangement uses TRBV7-9 and TRBJ2-3; D is ambiguous. The V gene lost 2 bases and the J gene lost 0 bases, with 3 bases spanning the gap. This CDR3 comprises 13 residues. Looked up from germline, CDR1 is SEHNR and CDR2 is FQNEAQ (reference sequence). Here the CDR3 DNA reads TGTGCCAGCAGCTTAATAAGCACAGATACGCAGTATTTT. This translates into CASSLISTDTQYF.

The CDR3 protein is CSVEQGAVTDTQYF. Written as DNA, the CDR3 is TGCAGCGTAGAACAGGGGGCAGTCACAGATACGCAGTATTTT. This sequence joins TRBV29-1 and TRBJ2-3, with 9 bases matching TRBD1. Unmatched junction bases numbered 6, after V lost 6 bases and J lost 2 bases. This CDR3 is 14 amino acids long. Germline loops: CDR1 SQVTM, CDR2 ANQGSEA.

This chain joins TRBV5-4 and TRBJ2-1, with 11 bases aligning to TRBD2. Germline V gene data show CDR1 as SGHNT and CDR2 as YYREEE (reference sequence). The CDR3 has 15 amino acids. Losses at the gene ends were 5 bases for V and 6 bases for J; bases not matched to a gene: 7. The CDR3 sequence: CASRLAGGPPNEQFF. Here the CDR3 DNA reads TGTGCCAGCAGATTAGCGGGAGGGCCTCCCAATGAGCAGTTCTTC. The full variable domain, with the rest looked up from reference TRBV5-4 and TRBJ2-1, is ETGVTQSPTHLIKTRGQQVTLRCSSQSGHNTVSWYQQALGQGPQFIFQYYREEENGRGNFPPRFSGLQFPNYSSELNVNALELDDSALYLCASRLAGGPPNEQFFGPGTRLTVL.

This chain joins TRBV7-9 and TRBJ2-2; tentatively, D is TRBD1 (5 bases). The CDR3 totals 16 residues. Germline CDR1 SEHNR, CDR2 FQNEAQ (reference sequence). V was pared by 9 bases and J by 4 bases, with 21 bases between. CDR3 in amino acids: CASKTPGTGATGELFF. The CDR3 DNA reads TGTGCCAGTAAAACCCCCGGAACAGGAGCCACCGGGGAGCTGTTTTTT.

The chain is built from TRBV10-3 and TRBJ2-2; 9 bases align to TRBD1. Germline loops: CDR1 ENHRY, CDR2 SYGVKD. V trimming: 8 bases; J trimming: 6 bases; junction bases outside the gene matches: 7. CDR3 length: 14 residues. This chain's CDR3 is CAIRGQGISGELFF. Here the CDR3 DNA reads TGTGCCATCCGAGGACAGGGGATCTCCGGGGAGCTGTTTTTT.